The 5 T cell receptor beta chains reported below all come from one sample, sequenced in a study of breast tumors, draining lymph nodes, adjacent tissues. TCRdb called the multiplex PCR reads again in MiXCR, with one record for every CDR3 protein. The sample carries 75,000 to 100,000 distinct CDR3 sequences, approximately 19% recorded once. Axillary draining lymph nodes of breast cancer patients supplied the node samples. Sequenced: axillary lymph node tissue. These receptor sequences come from a female donor with breast cancer. Some clones in this sample may be carry-over from other donors' samples.

This clonotype was counted at least ten times. J is TRBJ2-3 and V is TRBV12-3 or TRBV12-4; 10 positions agree with TRBD2. This CDR3 comprises 14 residues. V lost 6 bases to trimming and J lost 5 bases; unmatched junction nucleotides: 5. In nucleotides, the CDR3 is TGTGCCAGCAGCCTCCGGACTAGCGGAGATACGCAGTATTTT. Translated, it gives CASSLRTSGDTQYF.

As concerns this clonotype: One junction end does not reproduce the germline sequence, and a read error may be involved. This chain uses TRBV4-1 with TRBJ2-7; 10 bases fit TRBD1. The CDR3 runs to 20 residues. Germline CDR1 and CDR2: MGHRA and YSYEKL. The CDR3 spells CTSSHRPPGTGVSGSYEQYF. The CDR3, as DNA: TGCACCAGCAGCCACCGCCCGCCAGGGACAGGGGTTTCCGGCTCCTACGAGCAGTACTTC.

This clonotype was seen repeatedly, ten times or more. The J gene is TRBJ2-7, the V gene TRBV7-9, with 8 bases that match TRBD1. V lost 9 bases to trimming and J lost 3 bases; unmatched junction nucleotides: 4. Looked up from germline, CDR1 is SEHNR and CDR2 is FQNEAQ (reference sequence). This CDR3 comprises 12 residues. CDR3 amino acids: CASKQGGYEQYF. CDR3 nucleotide sequence: TGTGCCAGTAAACAGGGGGGCTACGAGCAGTACTTC.

With regard to this clonotype: This may come from a read error, since a much larger clone is one base off. The chain recombines TRBV5-1 with TRBJ1-5, with no clear D. The CDR3 contains 12 residues. V lost 9 bases and J lost 11, with 18 bases in between. The germline V gene encodes CDR1 SGHRS and CDR2 YFSETQ. The CDR3 sequence: CATRRGRQSQHF. The DNA of the CDR3 is TGCGCCACCAGGCGGGGAAGGCAGTCCCAGCATTTT.

With regard to this clonotype: One base away lies a much larger clone, so this may be a sequencing read error. V and J are TRBV6-2 or TRBV6-3 and TRBJ2-5; tentative D call: TRBD2 (6 bases). The CDR3 has 13 amino acids. From germline, CDR1 is MNHEY and CDR2 SVGEGT. Deletions cut 7 bases from V and 5 bases from J, with 14 bases between. The CDR3 protein is CASNRRGRETQYF. In DNA, the CDR3 is TGTGCCAGCAACCGGAGGGGCAGGGAGACCCAGTACTTC.